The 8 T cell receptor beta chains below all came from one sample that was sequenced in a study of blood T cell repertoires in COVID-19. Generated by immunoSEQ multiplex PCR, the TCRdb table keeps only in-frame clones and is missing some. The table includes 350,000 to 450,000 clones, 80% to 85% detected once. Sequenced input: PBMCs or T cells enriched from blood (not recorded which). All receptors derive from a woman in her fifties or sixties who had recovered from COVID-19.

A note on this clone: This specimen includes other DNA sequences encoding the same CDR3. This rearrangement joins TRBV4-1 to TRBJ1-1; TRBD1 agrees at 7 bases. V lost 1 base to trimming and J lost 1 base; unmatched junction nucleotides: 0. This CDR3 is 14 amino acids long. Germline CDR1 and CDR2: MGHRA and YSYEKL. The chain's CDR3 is CASSQAGGNTEAFF. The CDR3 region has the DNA TGCGCCAGCAGCCAAGCAGGGGGGAACACTGAAGCTTTCTTT.

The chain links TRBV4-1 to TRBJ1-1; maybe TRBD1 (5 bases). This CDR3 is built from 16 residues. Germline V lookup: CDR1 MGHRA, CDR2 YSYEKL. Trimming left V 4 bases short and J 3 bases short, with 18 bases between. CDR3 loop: CASSPWGGAGDTEAFF. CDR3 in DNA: TGCGCCAGCAGCCCCTGGGGCGGCGCGGGAGACACTGAAGCTTTCTTT.

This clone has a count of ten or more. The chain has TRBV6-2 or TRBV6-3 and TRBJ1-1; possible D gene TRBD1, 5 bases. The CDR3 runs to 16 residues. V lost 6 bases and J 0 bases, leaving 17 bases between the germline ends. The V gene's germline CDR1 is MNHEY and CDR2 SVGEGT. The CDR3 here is CASSPWGGSMNTEAFF. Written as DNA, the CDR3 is TGTGCCAGCAGCCCATGGGGGGGATCGATGAACACTGAAGCTTTCTTT.

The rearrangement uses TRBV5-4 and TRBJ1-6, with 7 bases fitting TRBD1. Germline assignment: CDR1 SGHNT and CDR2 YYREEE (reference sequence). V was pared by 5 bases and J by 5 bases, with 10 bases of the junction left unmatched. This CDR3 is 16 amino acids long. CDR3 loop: CASRPGVGGDNSPLHF. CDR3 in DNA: TGTGCCAGCAGACCCGGTGTAGGGGGCGATAATTCACCCCTCCACTTT.

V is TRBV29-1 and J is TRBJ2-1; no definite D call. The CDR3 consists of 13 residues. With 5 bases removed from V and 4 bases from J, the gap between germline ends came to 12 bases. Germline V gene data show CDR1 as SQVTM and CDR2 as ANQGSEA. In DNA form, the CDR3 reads TGCAGCGTTTGGAGCCCCCTTTACAATGAGCAGTTCTTC. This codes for CSVWSPLYNEQFF.

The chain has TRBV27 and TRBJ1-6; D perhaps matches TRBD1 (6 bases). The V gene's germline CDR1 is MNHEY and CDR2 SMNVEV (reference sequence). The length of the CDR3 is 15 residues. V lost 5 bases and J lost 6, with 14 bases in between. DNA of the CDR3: TGTGCCAGCAGTAAACGAGGGACAAGTAATTCACCCCTCCACTTT. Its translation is CASSKRGTSNSPLHF.

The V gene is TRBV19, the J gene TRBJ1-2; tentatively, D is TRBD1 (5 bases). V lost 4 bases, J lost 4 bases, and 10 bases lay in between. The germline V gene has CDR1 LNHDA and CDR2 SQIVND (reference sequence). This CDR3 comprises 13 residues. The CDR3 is CASSKPGRYGYTF. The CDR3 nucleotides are TGTGCCAGTAGTAAGCCAGGGCGCTATGGCTACACCTTC.

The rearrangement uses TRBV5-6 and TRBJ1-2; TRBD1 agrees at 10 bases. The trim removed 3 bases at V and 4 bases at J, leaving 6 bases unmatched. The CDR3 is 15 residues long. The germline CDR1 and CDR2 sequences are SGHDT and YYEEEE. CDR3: CASSSPDRGLYGYTF. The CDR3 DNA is TGTGCCAGCAGCTCCCCAGACAGGGGGCTCTATGGCTACACCTTC.